This T cell receptor (beta chain) was sequenced for a study of blood T cell repertoires in COVID-19. CDR3 length: 14 amino acids. V lost 1 base, J lost 6 bases, and 13 bases lay in between. Germline assignment: CDR1 MNHNS and CDR2 SASEGT. The data were produced by immunoSEQ multiplex PCR, yet TCRdb's version contains in-frame clones alone and is incomplete. The sample has roughly 76,000 clones, more than 85% seen once. This clone has only one observation. The receptor's source is a woman in her fifties or sixties with active COVID-19. The V and J genes are TRBV6-1 and TRBJ2-7; possible D gene TRBD1, 6 bases. Sequenced input: peripheral blood. The CDR3 spells CASSEGPGVGEQYF. The DNA of the CDR3 is TGTGCCAGCAGTGAAGGCCCAGGGGTCGGCGAGCAGTACTTC.